This T cell receptor (beta chain) came from a study of Ad26.COV2.S vaccination and SARS-CoV-2 variants. Study results and limitations: Those who received the vaccine showed greater spike-specific TCR breadth than those given placebo.

V lost 1 base and J 13 bases, leaving 11 bases between the germline ends. The CDR3 length is 11 residues. CDR1 is SQVTM, CDR2 ANQGSEA, per germline. The assay was immunoSEQ multiplex PCR, and TCRdb's table has in-frame clones only and misses some. The sample has roughly 500,000 clones; roughly nine tenths are singletons. Stated treatment: roughly 20 received Ad26.COV2.S at low or high dose, single or two shots; several received placebo; per-sample allocation not given. Sample collection was performed on day 63 after the first vaccine or placebo injection. About this clone: What it binds is not known.

The receptor was derived from a person between 18 and 65 years old who received the Ad26.COV2.S COVID-19 vaccine or a placebo. The specimen was peripheral blood, collected in a trial of Ad26.COV2.S vaccine versus placebo. The chain uses TRBV29-1 and TRBJ2-1; D perhaps matches TRBD2 (5 bases). This CDR3 reads CSVEGPLAQFF. The CDR3 DNA reads as TGCAGCGTTGAAGGCCCCCTAGCCCAGTTCTTC.